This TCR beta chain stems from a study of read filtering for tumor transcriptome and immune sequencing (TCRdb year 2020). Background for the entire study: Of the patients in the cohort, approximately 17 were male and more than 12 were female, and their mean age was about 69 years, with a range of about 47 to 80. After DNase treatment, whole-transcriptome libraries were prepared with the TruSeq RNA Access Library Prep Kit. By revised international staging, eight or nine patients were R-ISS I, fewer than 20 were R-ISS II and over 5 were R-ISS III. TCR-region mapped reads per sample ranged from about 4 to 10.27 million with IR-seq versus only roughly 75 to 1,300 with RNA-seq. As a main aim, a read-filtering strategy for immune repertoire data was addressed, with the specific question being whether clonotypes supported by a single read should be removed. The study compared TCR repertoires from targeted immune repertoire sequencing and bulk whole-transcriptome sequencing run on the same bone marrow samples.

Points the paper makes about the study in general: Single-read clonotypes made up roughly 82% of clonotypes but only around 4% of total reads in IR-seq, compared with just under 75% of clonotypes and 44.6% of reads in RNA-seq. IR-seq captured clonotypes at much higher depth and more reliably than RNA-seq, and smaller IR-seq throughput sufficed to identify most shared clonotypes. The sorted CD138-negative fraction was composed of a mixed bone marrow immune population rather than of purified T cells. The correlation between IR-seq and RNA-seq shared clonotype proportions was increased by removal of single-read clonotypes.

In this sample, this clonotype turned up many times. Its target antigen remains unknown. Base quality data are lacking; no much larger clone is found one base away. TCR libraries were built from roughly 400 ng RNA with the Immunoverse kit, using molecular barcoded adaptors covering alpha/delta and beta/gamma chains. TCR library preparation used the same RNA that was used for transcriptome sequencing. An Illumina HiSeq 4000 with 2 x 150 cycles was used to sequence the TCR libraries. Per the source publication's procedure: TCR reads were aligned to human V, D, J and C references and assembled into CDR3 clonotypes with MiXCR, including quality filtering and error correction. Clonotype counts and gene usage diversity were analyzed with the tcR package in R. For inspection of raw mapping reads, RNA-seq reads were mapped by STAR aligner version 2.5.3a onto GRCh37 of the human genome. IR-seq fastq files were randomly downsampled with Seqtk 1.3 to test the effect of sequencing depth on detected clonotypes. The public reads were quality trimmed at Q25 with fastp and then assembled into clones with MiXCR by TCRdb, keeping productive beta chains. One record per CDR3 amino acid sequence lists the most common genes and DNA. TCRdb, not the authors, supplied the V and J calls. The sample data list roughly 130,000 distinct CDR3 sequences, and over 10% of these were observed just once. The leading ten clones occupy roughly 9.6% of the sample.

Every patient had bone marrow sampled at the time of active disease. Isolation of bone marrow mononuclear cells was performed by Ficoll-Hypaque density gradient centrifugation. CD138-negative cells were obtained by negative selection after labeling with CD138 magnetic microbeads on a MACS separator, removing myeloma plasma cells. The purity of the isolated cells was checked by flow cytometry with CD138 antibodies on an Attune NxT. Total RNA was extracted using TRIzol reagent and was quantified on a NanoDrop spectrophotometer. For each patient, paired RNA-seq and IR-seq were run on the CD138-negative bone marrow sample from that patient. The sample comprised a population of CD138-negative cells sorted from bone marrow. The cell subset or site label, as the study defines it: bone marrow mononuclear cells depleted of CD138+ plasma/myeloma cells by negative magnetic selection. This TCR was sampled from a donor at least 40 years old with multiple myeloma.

The CDR3 region reads CASSLAGTPGQETQYF. The sequenced DNA is TGCGCCAGCAGCTTGGCCGGGACCCCGGGCCAAGAGACCCAGTACTTC. The V and J genes are TRBV5-1 and TRBJ2-5; the D gene could be TRBD1 or TRBD2, each one agreeing over 5 bases. Via the germline V gene, CDR1 is SGHRS and CDR2 YFSETQ. The CDR3 starts with the cysteine, ends with the phenylalanine, and has 16 residues. Only the CDR3 region is kept as DNA, spanning 48 bases read in frame from base 1. At the junction V is shortened by 0 bases and J by 1 base, with 13 bases in between. The variable domain in full, with residues beyond the CDR3 obtained from the reference TRBV5-1 and TRBJ2-5 genes, is KAGVTQTPRYLIKTRGQQVTLSCSPISGHRSVSWYQQTPGQGLQFLFEYFSETQRNKGNFPGRFSGRQFSNSRSEMNVSTLELGDSALYLCASSLAGTPGQETQYFGPGTRLLVL.